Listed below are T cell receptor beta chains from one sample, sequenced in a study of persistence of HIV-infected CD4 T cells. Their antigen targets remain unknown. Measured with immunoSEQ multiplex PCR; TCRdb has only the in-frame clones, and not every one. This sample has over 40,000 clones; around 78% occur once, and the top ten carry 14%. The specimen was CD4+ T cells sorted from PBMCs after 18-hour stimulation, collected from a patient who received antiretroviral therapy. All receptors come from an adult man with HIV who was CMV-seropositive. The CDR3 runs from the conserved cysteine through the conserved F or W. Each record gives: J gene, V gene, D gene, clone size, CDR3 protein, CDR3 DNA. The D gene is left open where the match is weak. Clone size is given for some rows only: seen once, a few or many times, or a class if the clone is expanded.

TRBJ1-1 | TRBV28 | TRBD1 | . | CASSFGGQGRTEAFF | TGTGCCAGCAGTTTCGGGGGACAGGGGAGGACTGAAGCTTTCTTT
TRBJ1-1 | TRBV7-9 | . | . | CASSLARNTEAFF | TGTGCCAGCAGCTTAGCAAGGAACACTGAAGCTTTCTTT
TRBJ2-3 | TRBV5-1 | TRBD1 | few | CASSLERTGGTDTQYF | TGCGCCAGCAGCTTGGAGAGGACAGGGGGGACAGATACGCAGTATTTT
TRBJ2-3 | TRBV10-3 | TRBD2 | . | CAISEMASGSYTQYF | TGTGCCATCAGTGAGATGGCTAGCGGGAGTTATACGCAGTATTTT
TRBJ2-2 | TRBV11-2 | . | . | CASSLDRGTGELFF | TGTGCCAGCAGCTTAGACAGGGGCACCGGGGAGCTGTTTTTT
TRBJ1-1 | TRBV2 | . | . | CARGPGPGNTEAFF | TGTGCCAGGGGCCCCGGGCCGGGGAACACTGAAGCTTTCTTT
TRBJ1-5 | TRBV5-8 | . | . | CASSLGSDQPQHF | TGTGCCAGCAGCTTGGGTTCCGATCAGCCCCAGCATTTT
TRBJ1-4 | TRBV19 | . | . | CASSSWRREVNEKLFF | TGTGCCAGTAGCTCCTGGCGGAGGGAGGTTAATGAAAAACTGTTTTTT
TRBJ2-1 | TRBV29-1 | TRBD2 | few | CSRTSGSYNEQFF | TGCAGCCGGACTAGCGGCTCCTACAATGAGCAGTTCTTC
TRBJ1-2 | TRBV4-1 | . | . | CASSQDGGYYGYTF | TGCGCCAGCAGCCAAGATGGGGGATACTATGGCTACACCTTC
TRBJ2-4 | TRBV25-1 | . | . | CASSEYRGQQNIQYF | TGTGCCAGCAGTGAATATCGGGGGCAGCAAAACATTCAGTACTTC
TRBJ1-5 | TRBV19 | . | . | CASSRATGQPQHF | TGTGCCAGTAGTAGGGCTACGGGTCAGCCCCAGCATTTT
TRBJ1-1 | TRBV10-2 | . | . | CASTSWGNTEAFF | TGCGCCAGCACGTCCTGGGGGAACACTGAAGCTTTCTTT
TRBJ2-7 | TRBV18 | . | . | CASSSSGGSRGEQYF | TGTGCCAGCTCATCGTCGGGTGGGTCTCGGGGCGAGCAGTACTTC
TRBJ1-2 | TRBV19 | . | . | CASSISLTAGGYTF | TGTGCCAGTAGTATCTCTCTCACAGCGGGAGGCTACACCTTC
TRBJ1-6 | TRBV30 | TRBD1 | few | CAWSSGQGNNSPLHF | TGTGCCTGGAGTAGCGGACAGGGAAATAATTCACCCCTCCACTTT
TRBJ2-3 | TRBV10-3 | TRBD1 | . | CAISFGQGATDTQYF | TGTGCCATCAGTTTCGGACAGGGGGCCACAGATACGCAGTATTTT
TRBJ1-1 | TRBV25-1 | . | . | CASSRNTEAFF | TGTGCCAGCAGTCGGAACACTGAAGCTTTCTTT
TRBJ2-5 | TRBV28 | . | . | CASRRREETQYF | TGTGCCAGCAGACGACGAGAAGAGACCCAGTACTTC
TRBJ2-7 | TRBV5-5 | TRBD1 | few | CASSSGTGGYYEQYF | TGTGCCAGCAGCTCCGGGACAGGGGGTTACTACGAGCAGTACTTC
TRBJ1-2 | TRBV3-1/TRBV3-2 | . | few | CASSTTGGYTF | TGTGCCAGCAGCACAACGGGTGGCTACACCTTC
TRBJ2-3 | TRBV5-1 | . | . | CASSLAWDTQYF | TGCGCCAGCAGCTTGGCCTGGGATACGCAGTATTTT
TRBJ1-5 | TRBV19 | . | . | CASSRTVLVGNQPQHF | TGTGCCAGTAGTAGGACCGTCCTAGTGGGCAATCAGCCCCAGCATTTT
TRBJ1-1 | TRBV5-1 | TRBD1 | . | CASSTGGLWTEAFF | TGCGCCAGCAGTACAGGGGGTTTATGGACTGAAGCTTTCTTT
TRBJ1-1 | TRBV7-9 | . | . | CASSLVTPPRPFF | TGTGCCAGCAGCTTAGTGACCCCGCCTCGCCCTTTCTTT
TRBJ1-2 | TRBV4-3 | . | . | CASRWRQVGGYTF | TGCGCCAGCAGATGGAGACAGGTGGGTGGCTACACCTTC
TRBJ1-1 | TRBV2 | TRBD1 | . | CASRRSGTGDAFF | TGTGCCAGCAGACGTTCCGGGACAGGGGATGCTTTCTTT
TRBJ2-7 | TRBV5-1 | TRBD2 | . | CASSSDHGRSSYEQYF | TGCGCCAGCAGCTCGGACCACGGGAGGAGCTCCTACGAGCAGTACTTC
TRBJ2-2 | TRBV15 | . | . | CATSSPGRTGELFF | TGTGCCACCAGCAGCCCGGGCCGCACCGGGGAGCTGTTTTTT
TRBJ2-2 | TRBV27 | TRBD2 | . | CASSPGKLTRGAGELFF | TGTGCCAGCAGCCCCGGGAAGCTCACTCGGGGGGCCGGGGAGCTGTTTTTT
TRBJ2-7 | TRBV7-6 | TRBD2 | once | CASSLSLAGGINEQYF | TGTGCCAGCAGCTTAAGTCTAGCGGGAGGTATCAACGAGCAGTACTTC
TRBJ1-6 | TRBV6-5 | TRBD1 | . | CASSRGQNNSPLHF | TGTGCCAGCAGTAGGGGACAGAATAATTCACCCCTCCACTTT
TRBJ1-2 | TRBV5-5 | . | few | CASSLNLWTYGYTF | TGTGCCAGCAGCTTGAACCTCTGGACCTATGGCTACACCTTC
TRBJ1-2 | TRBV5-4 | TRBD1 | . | CASSPVQGSSYGYTF | TGTGCCAGCAGCCCCGTACAGGGGTCCTCCTATGGCTACACCTTC
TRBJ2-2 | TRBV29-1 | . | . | CSARGVGELFF | TGCAGCGCCCGTGGCGTCGGGGAGCTGTTTTTT
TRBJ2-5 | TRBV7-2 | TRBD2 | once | CASSRAGGQNGETQYF | TGTGCCAGCAGCCGCGCGGGAGGTCAGAATGGAGAGACCCAGTACTTC
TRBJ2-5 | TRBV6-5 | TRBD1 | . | CATSRTGGVQTQYF | TGTGCCACCTCCCGGACAGGGGGAGTTCAGACCCAGTACTTC
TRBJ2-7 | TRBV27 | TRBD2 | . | CASSLSRGYAGVSYEQYF | TGTGCCAGCAGTTTATCGAGAGGATACGCGGGAGTTTCATACGAGCAGTACTTC
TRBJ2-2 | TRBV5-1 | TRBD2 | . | CASSPGRTSGGGGGELFF | TGCGCCAGCAGCCCCGGAAGGACTAGCGGGGGTGGTGGCGGGGAGCTGTTTTTT
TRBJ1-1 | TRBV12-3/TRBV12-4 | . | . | CASSKEGPAEAFF | TGTGCCAGCAGTAAAGAAGGACCGGCTGAAGCTTTCTTT
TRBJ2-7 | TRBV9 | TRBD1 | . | CASSVTGSSYEQYF | TGTGCCAGCAGCGTGACAGGGTCCTCCTACGAGCAGTACTTC
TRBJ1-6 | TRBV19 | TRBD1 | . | CASSIGTGDSPLHF | TGTGCCAGTAGTATCGGGACAGGGGATTCACCCCTCCACTTT
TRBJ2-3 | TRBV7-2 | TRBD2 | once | CASSFDSGREYF | TGTGCCAGCAGCTTTGATAGCGGGAGAGAATATTTT
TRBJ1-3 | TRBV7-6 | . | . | CASSRGPRAGNTIYF | TGTGCCAGCAGCCGAGGACCCAGGGCTGGAAACACCATATATTTT
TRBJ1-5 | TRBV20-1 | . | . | CSAAGAQPQHF | TGCAGTGCCGCAGGGGCTCAGCCCCAGCATTTT
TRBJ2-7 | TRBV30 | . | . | CAWRQAYEQYF | TGTGCCTGGAGACAGGCTTACGAGCAGTACTTC
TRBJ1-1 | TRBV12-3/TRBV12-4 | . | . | CASSLNDVAFF | TGTGCCAGCAGTTTAAACGACGTAGCTTTCTTT
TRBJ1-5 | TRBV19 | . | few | CASNDGSRQPQHF | TGTGCCAGTAACGACGGTTCGCGTCAGCCCCAGCATTTT
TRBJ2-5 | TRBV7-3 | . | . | CASSLFGIGETQYF | TGTGCCAGCAGCTTATTCGGAATTGGAGAGACCCAGTACTTC
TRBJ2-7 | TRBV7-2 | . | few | CASSLQMGDEQYF | TGTGCCAGCAGCTTACAAATGGGGGACGAGCAGTACTTC
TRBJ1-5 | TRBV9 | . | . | CASSVATVREGNQPQHF | TGTGCCAGCAGCGTAGCTACCGTGAGGGAGGGCAATCAGCCCCAGCATTTT
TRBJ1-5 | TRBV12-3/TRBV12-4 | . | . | CASSLDGYQPQHF | TGTGCCAGCAGCTTAGACGGATATCAGCCCCAGCATTTT
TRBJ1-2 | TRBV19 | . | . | CASSIVQGTSYGYTF | TGTGCCAGTAGTATAGTTCAGGGTACGAGCTATGGCTACACCTTC
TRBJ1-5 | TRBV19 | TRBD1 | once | CASSIRGTALKNQPQHF | TGTGCCAGTAGTATAAGAGGGACAGCCTTGAAGAATCAGCCCCAGCATTTT
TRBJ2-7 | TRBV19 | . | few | CASSSRDPTGYEQYF | TGTGCCAGTAGTTCAAGGGACCCGACAGGCTACGAGCAGTACTTC